Listed below are T cell receptor beta chains from one sample, sequenced in a study of shared clonotypes between healthy human individuals. TCRdb keeps only in-frame clones here, not all; method: immunoSEQ multiplex PCR. The data show approximately 1.4 million clones, approximately 98% seen once. The sample consisted of naive CD4+ T cells sorted from blood. Every receptor here comes from a man younger than 45 in good health. Both conserved end residues are part of each CDR3. A D gene is named only where the DNA matches it firmly. Not every row has a clone size; where given, it reads once, few, many or a size class.

d_call: .; v_call: TRBV5-1; clone_size: .; j_call: TRBJ1-4; cdr3_nt: TGCGCCAGCAGCTTGACAGGCGGACAAGAAAAACTGTTTTTT; cdr3_aa: CASSLTGGQEKLFF
d_call: TRBD1; v_call: TRBV4-2; clone_size: .; j_call: TRBJ1-4; cdr3_nt: TGTGCCAGCAGCCCCCGAGCCCGGGACAGGGGAGAAAAACTGTTTTTT; cdr3_aa: CASSPRARDRGEKLFF
d_call: TRBD2; v_call: TRBV5-1; clone_size: .; j_call: TRBJ2-2; cdr3_nt: TGCGCCAGCAGCTTTCTAGCGGGAGGGACCACGAACACCGGGGAGCTGTTTTTT; cdr3_aa: CASSFLAGGTTNTGELFF
d_call: .; v_call: TRBV18; clone_size: .; j_call: TRBJ2-5; cdr3_nt: TGTGCCAGCTCACCACCGAGCGCGGTGGAGACCCAGTACTTC; cdr3_aa: CASSPPSAVETQYF
d_call: .; v_call: TRBV4-1; clone_size: .; j_call: TRBJ2-5; cdr3_nt: TGCGCCAGCAGCCGCGGGCAGGGGTCCCAGTACTTC; cdr3_aa: CASSRGQGSQYF
d_call: .; v_call: TRBV15; clone_size: .; j_call: TRBJ1-3; cdr3_nt: TGTGCCACCAGCAGAGATATCTCTGGAAACACCATATATTTT; cdr3_aa: CATSRDISGNTIYF
d_call: .; v_call: TRBV9; clone_size: .; j_call: TRBJ2-5; cdr3_nt: TGTGCCAGCAGCCCATACTTTAGCCCGAAGGGAGAGACCCAGTACTTC; cdr3_aa: CASSPYFSPKGETQYF
d_call: .; v_call: TRBV6-6; clone_size: .; j_call: TRBJ1-2; cdr3_nt: TGTGCCAGCAGAAGGACAGATTATGGCTACACCTTC; cdr3_aa: CASRRTDYGYTF
d_call: .; v_call: TRBV5-1; clone_size: .; j_call: TRBJ2-2; cdr3_nt: TGCGCCAGCAGACTATGGAGGCAAGAGAACACCGGGGAGCTGTTTTTT; cdr3_aa: CASRLWRQENTGELFF
d_call: TRBD2; v_call: TRBV29-1; clone_size: .; j_call: TRBJ2-1; cdr3_nt: TGCAGCTCCAATAGCGGGAGGGTTCCCTACAATGAGCAGTTCTTC; cdr3_aa: CSSNSGRVPYNEQFF
d_call: TRBD2; v_call: TRBV10-1; clone_size: .; j_call: TRBJ2-5; cdr3_nt: TGCGCCAGCAGTGACCAACGGACTAGCGGGAGAGTGAGAGAGACCCAGTACTTC; cdr3_aa: CASSDQRTSGRVRETQYF
d_call: TRBD2; v_call: TRBV9; clone_size: .; j_call: TRBJ2-5; cdr3_nt: TGTGCCAGCAGCTCAAGACTAGCGGAGACCCAGTACTTC; cdr3_aa: CASSSRLAETQYF
d_call: .; v_call: TRBV7-9; clone_size: .; j_call: TRBJ2-2; cdr3_nt: TGTGCCAGCAGCTTAGGGCAGGTTCGCACCGGGGAGCTGTTTTTT; cdr3_aa: CASSLGQVRTGELFF
d_call: .; v_call: TRBV7-8; clone_size: .; j_call: TRBJ1-1; cdr3_nt: TGTGCCAGCAGCTTAGGTCAGGGCTGGGGGAACACTGAAGCTTTCTTT; cdr3_aa: CASSLGQGWGNTEAFF
d_call: TRBD1; v_call: TRBV7-2; clone_size: .; j_call: TRBJ2-5; cdr3_nt: TGTGCCAGCAGTCGTACCGGGACAGCCCAAGAGACCCAGTACTTC; cdr3_aa: CASSRTGTAQETQYF
d_call: .; v_call: TRBV2; clone_size: .; j_call: TRBJ2-2; cdr3_nt: TGTGCCAGCAACAGTCTAGGGATGGGCACCGGGGAGCTGTTTTTT; cdr3_aa: CASNSLGMGTGELFF
d_call: .; v_call: TRBV6-5; clone_size: .; j_call: TRBJ2-3; cdr3_nt: TGTGCCAGCAGTTACTCGAAACTGACAGATACGCAGTATTTT; cdr3_aa: CASSYSKLTDTQYF
d_call: TRBD2; v_call: TRBV4-1; clone_size: .; j_call: TRBJ2-2; cdr3_nt: TGCGCCAGCAGCCACCGCACCCGAGGGCAGGGAGGGACCGGGGAGCTGTTTTTT; cdr3_aa: CASSHRTRGQGGTGELFF
d_call: TRBD1; v_call: TRBV5-8; clone_size: once; j_call: TRBJ2-1; cdr3_nt: TGTGCCAGTACCGAAATAGCTACCGGGACAGGGTACAATGAGCAGTTCTTC; cdr3_aa: CASTEIATGTGYNEQFF
d_call: .; v_call: TRBV2; clone_size: .; j_call: TRBJ2-7; cdr3_nt: TGTGCCAGCAACAGTGGGGGTTACGAGCAGTACTTC; cdr3_aa: CASNSGGYEQYF
d_call: .; v_call: TRBV4-1; clone_size: .; j_call: TRBJ2-2; cdr3_nt: TGCGCCAGCAGCCAAGATCGGCCGACTTGGGGCGAACCCGGGGAGCTGTTTTTT; cdr3_aa: CASSQDRPTWGEPGELFF
d_call: .; v_call: TRBV28; clone_size: .; j_call: TRBJ1-2; cdr3_nt: TGTGCCAGCACGGGATGGGGTCGGTATGGCTACACCTTC; cdr3_aa: CASTGWGRYGYTF
d_call: .; v_call: TRBV9; clone_size: .; j_call: TRBJ1-2; cdr3_nt: TGTGCCAGCAGCCCTATAGGCGACCCATTTTATGGCTACACCTTC; cdr3_aa: CASSPIGDPFYGYTF
d_call: .; v_call: TRBV30; clone_size: few; j_call: TRBJ1-2; cdr3_nt: TGTGCTCGGACCCGCGGCTATGGCTACACCTTC; cdr3_aa: CARTRGYGYTF
d_call: TRBD1; v_call: TRBV19; clone_size: .; j_call: TRBJ2-3; cdr3_nt: TGTGCCAGTAGTGTGGGACAGGGTGATACGCAGTATTTT; cdr3_aa: CASSVGQGDTQYF
d_call: .; v_call: TRBV7-2; clone_size: .; j_call: TRBJ1-3; cdr3_nt: TGTGCCAGCAGCTTAGCGCGCGGAAACACCATATATTTT; cdr3_aa: CASSLARGNTIYF
d_call: TRBD1; v_call: TRBV10-3; clone_size: .; j_call: TRBJ2-3; cdr3_nt: TGTGCCATCAGTGGTACCGGGACAGGGTTCACAGATACGCAGTATTTT; cdr3_aa: CAISGTGTGFTDTQYF
d_call: .; v_call: TRBV21-1; clone_size: .; j_call: TRBJ2-2; cdr3_nt: TGTGCCAGCAGCGGCCGGGACAGGCAAAACACCGGGGAGCTGTTTTTT; cdr3_aa: CASSGRDRQNTGELFF
d_call: .; v_call: TRBV11-2; clone_size: .; j_call: TRBJ2-4; cdr3_nt: TGTGCCAGCAGCTTAGATACGGGAATAGCCAAAAACATTCAGTACTTC; cdr3_aa: CASSLDTGIAKNIQYF
d_call: .; v_call: TRBV6-5; clone_size: .; j_call: TRBJ1-1; cdr3_nt: TGTGCCAGCAGGTCTCCGGTGGACACTGAAGCTTTCTTT; cdr3_aa: CASRSPVDTEAFF
d_call: .; v_call: TRBV5-8; clone_size: .; j_call: TRBJ2-7; cdr3_nt: TGTGCCAGCAGCTCCTACACAGGCGAGCAGTACTTC; cdr3_aa: CASSSYTGEQYF
d_call: TRBD2; v_call: TRBV5-1; clone_size: .; j_call: TRBJ2-6; cdr3_nt: TGCGCCAGCAGCCCTTCTAGCGGGTCGAGCTCTGGGGCCAACGTCCTGACTTTC; cdr3_aa: CASSPSSGSSSGANVLTF
d_call: .; v_call: TRBV9; clone_size: .; j_call: TRBJ2-3; cdr3_nt: TGTGCCAGCAGCGTAGCTAGCGCCTCTAGCACAGATACGCAGTATTTT; cdr3_aa: CASSVASASSTDTQYF
d_call: TRBD2; v_call: TRBV19; clone_size: .; j_call: TRBJ2-1; cdr3_nt: TGTGCCACCGAAGCGGGAGGGGGCTACAATGAGCAGTTCTTC; cdr3_aa: CATEAGGGYNEQFF
d_call: TRBD1; v_call: TRBV7-6; clone_size: .; j_call: TRBJ1-2; cdr3_nt: TGTGCCAGCAGCCCAGGGGGCGCGGGTGGCTACACCTTC; cdr3_aa: CASSPGGAGGYTF
d_call: TRBD1; v_call: TRBV2; clone_size: .; j_call: TRBJ2-7; cdr3_nt: TGTGCCAGCAGTATACTGACAGGGGGTTACGACGAGCAGTACTTC; cdr3_aa: CASSILTGGYDEQYF
d_call: .; v_call: TRBV2; clone_size: .; j_call: TRBJ1-5; cdr3_nt: TGTGCCAGCAGTGGGTCAGATAGCAATCAGCCCCAGCATTTT; cdr3_aa: CASSGSDSNQPQHF
d_call: TRBD1; v_call: TRBV10-2; clone_size: .; j_call: TRBJ1-2; cdr3_nt: TGCGCCAGCAGTGTCGGGACAGACTATGGCTACACCTTC; cdr3_aa: CASSVGTDYGYTF
d_call: .; v_call: TRBV2; clone_size: .; j_call: TRBJ1-1; cdr3_nt: TGTGCCAGCAGCGGACGACAGACTCCCAACACTGAAGCTTTCTTT; cdr3_aa: CASSGRQTPNTEAFF
d_call: .; v_call: TRBV6-5; clone_size: .; j_call: TRBJ1-1; cdr3_nt: TGTGCCAGCAGTTACTCGAGGAGGATTTCCACTGAAGCTTTCTTT; cdr3_aa: CASSYSRRISTEAFF
d_call: TRBD1; v_call: TRBV5-4; clone_size: .; j_call: TRBJ1-1; cdr3_nt: TGTGCCAGCAGCTGGGGGACAGGGAACACTGAAGCTTTCTTT; cdr3_aa: CASSWGTGNTEAFF
d_call: .; v_call: TRBV5-4; clone_size: .; j_call: TRBJ2-2; cdr3_nt: TGTGCCAGCAGCTTAATGGTTGGACCCTACACCGGGGAGCTGTTTTTT; cdr3_aa: CASSLMVGPYTGELFF
d_call: .; v_call: TRBV5-6; clone_size: .; j_call: TRBJ1-5; cdr3_nt: TGTGCCAGCAGCCGTACAAATCAGCCCCAGCATTTT; cdr3_aa: CASSRTNQPQHF
d_call: .; v_call: TRBV5-1; clone_size: .; j_call: TRBJ2-2; cdr3_nt: TGCGCCAGCAGGCCACCAGGGGACACCGGGGAGCTGTTTTTT; cdr3_aa: CASRPPGDTGELFF
d_call: .; v_call: TRBV7-9; clone_size: .; j_call: TRBJ2-5; cdr3_nt: TGTGCCAGCAGCTTATTTATCCGGATCCAAGAGACCCAGTACTTC; cdr3_aa: CASSLFIRIQETQYF
d_call: TRBD1; v_call: TRBV7-9; clone_size: .; j_call: TRBJ2-7; cdr3_nt: TGTGCCAGCAGCTTAATGCCGCCTGGACGGGGACAGGGCTCCTACGAGCAGTACTTC; cdr3_aa: CASSLMPPGRGQGSYEQYF
d_call: TRBD1; v_call: TRBV6-1; clone_size: once; j_call: TRBJ2-1; cdr3_nt: TGTGCCATCTTACCCTGGGGACAGGGGGTTGGTGAGCAGTTCTTC; cdr3_aa: CAILPWGQGVGEQFF
d_call: TRBD1; v_call: TRBV7-9; clone_size: once; j_call: TRBJ1-1; cdr3_nt: TGTGCCAGCAGCTTAAGGCCGACAGGGGTGAGCACTGAAGCTTTCTTT; cdr3_aa: CASSLRPTGVSTEAFF
d_call: .; v_call: TRBV19; clone_size: .; j_call: TRBJ1-2; cdr3_nt: TGTGCCAGTAGTATCGAACAGATCACCCGGGGCTACACCTTC; cdr3_aa: CASSIEQITRGYTF
d_call: .; v_call: TRBV14; clone_size: .; j_call: TRBJ2-6; cdr3_nt: TGTGCCAGCAGCCAACCCAACGTCCTGACTTTC; cdr3_aa: CASSQPNVLTF
d_call: .; v_call: TRBV9; clone_size: .; j_call: TRBJ2-3; cdr3_nt: TGTGCCAGCAGCGCAACCGGGACGCTCGGTGGGACGCAGTATTTT; cdr3_aa: CASSATGTLGGTQYF
d_call: .; v_call: TRBV10-3; clone_size: .; j_call: TRBJ2-1; cdr3_nt: TGTGCCATCAGTGAGGGCCTAGCCGCTAATGAGCAGTTCTTC; cdr3_aa: CAISEGLAANEQFF
d_call: .; v_call: TRBV9; clone_size: .; j_call: TRBJ2-1; cdr3_nt: TGTGCCAGCAGCGAACGACTGGGAAATGAGCAGTTCTTC; cdr3_aa: CASSERLGNEQFF